The sequence of this TCR beta chain was determined in a study of T cells in Graves' hyperthyroidism and ophthalmopathy. Amplified regions were TCR beta CDR3 sequences from RNA transcripts. First-round RT-PCR of the TCR CDR3 relied on the HTBI primer set. TCRdb reprocessed the multiplex PCR reads via MiXCR and lists one record per CDR3 protein. The table has 37,000 or so distinct CDR3 sequences, 40% to 60% seen once. This CDR3 has 14 residues. Germline CDR1 reads SNHLY; CDR2 reads FYNNEI. Trimming stripped 6 bases from V and 0 bases from J, with 11 bases between. Material for sequencing was blood. The J gene is TRBJ1-1, the V gene TRBV2; D ambiguous. This sequence originates from a man aged 35 to 55 with Graves' ophthalmopathy. The CDR3 spells CASRPYGVNTEAFF. CDR3 bases: TGTGCCAGCAGACCCTATGGGGTGAACACTGAAGCTTTCTTT.